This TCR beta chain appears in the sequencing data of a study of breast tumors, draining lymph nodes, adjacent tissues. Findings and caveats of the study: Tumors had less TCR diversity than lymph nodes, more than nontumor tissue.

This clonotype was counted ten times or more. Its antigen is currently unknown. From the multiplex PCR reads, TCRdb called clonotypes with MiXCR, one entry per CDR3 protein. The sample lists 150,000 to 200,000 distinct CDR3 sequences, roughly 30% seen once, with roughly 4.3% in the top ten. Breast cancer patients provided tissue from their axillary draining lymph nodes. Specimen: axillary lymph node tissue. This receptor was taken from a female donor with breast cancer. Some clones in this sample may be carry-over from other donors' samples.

The CDR3 protein is CASSVGGQETQYF. The CDR3 region has the DNA TGTGCCAGCAGCGTCGGGGGGCAAGAGACCCAGTACTTC. The chain employs TRBV9 and TRBJ2-5, with TRBD2 matching 7 bases. Looked up from germline, CDR1 is SGDLS and CDR2 is YYNGEE. V was pared by 2 bases and J by 2 bases, with 0 bases of the junction left unmatched. The CDR3 contains 13 residues.